Listed here are 6 T cell receptor beta chains from one sample, sequenced in a study of blood T cell repertoires in COVID-19. Clones were sequenced by immunoSEQ multiplex PCR, and TCRdb holds only the in-frame ones, with some missing. The table includes 230,000 or so clones, 80% to 90% detected once. Material for sequencing was peripheral blood. The receptors originated from a man aged 25 to 40 with active or convalescent COVID-19.

For the CDR3, the DNA is TGCGCCAGCAGCGGCCGGGACAGTTCCTACAATGAGCAGTTCTTC. It is translated as CASSGRDSSYNEQFF. J is TRBJ2-1 and V is TRBV5-1, with 7 bases lining up with TRBD1. V lost 4 bases, J lost 1 base, and 5 bases stayed unmatched. Germline V gives CDR1 SGHRS, CDR2 YFSETQ. The CDR3 runs 15 residues.

The V gene is TRBV6-6, the J gene TRBJ1-1; tentatively, D is TRBD1 (6 bases). V lost 9 bases, J lost 5 bases, and 16 bases lay in between. The CDR3 sequence is 13 residues long. In germline, CDR1 is MNHNY, CDR2 SVGAGI (reference sequence). The CDR3 bases are TGTGCCAGTAGCCCCCAGGGGAGTACTGAAGCTTTCTTT. It codes for CASSPQGSTEAFF.

J is TRBJ2-3 and V is TRBV5-1; 11 bases agree with TRBD2. Germline V gene sequence: CDR1 SGHRS, CDR2 YFSETQ. This CDR3 contains 15 residues. The trim removed 0 bases at V and 7 bases at J, leaving 4 bases unmatched. Here the CDR3 reads CASSLVSGGANTQYF. DNA of the CDR3: TGCGCCAGCAGCTTGGTTAGCGGGGGGGCGAATACGCAGTATTTT.

In DNA, the CDR3 is TGCGCCAGCAGCGCCGGGACTAGCCCCCAGTTTGAGCAGTTCTTC. Translation: CASSAGTSPQFEQFF. The V call is TRBV5-1, the J call TRBJ2-1; 9 bases are shared with TRBD2. The CDR3 consists of 15 residues. The V gene's germline CDR1 is SGHRS and CDR2 YFSETQ. The trim removed 4 bases at V and 9 bases at J, leaving 11 bases unmatched. Drawing the rest from reference TRBV5-1 and TRBJ2-1, the complete variable domain is KAGVTQTPRYLIKTRGQQVTLSCSPISGHRSVSWYQQTPGQGLQFLFEYFSETQRNKGNFPGRFSGRQFSNSRSEMNVSTLELGDSALYLCASSAGTSPQFEQFFGPGTRLTVL.

The V gene is TRBV5-6, the J gene TRBJ1-5, with D perhaps matching TRBD1 (5 bases). Germline lookup yields CDR1 SGHDT and CDR2 YYEEEE. The CDR3 spans 13 residues. With 4 bases removed from V and 6 bases from J, the gap between germline ends came to 11 bases. The CDR3 DNA sequence: TGTGCCAGCAGCCTCGGGGGGAGTCAGCCCCAGCATTTT. This sequence encodes CASSLGGSQPQHF.

This chain joins TRBV5-1 and TRBJ1-1; 10 bases line up with TRBD1. V was clipped by 4 bases and J by 6 bases; unmatched bases: 12. CDR1 and CDR2 from the germline V gene are SGHRS and YFSETQ. The CDR3 is 16 amino acids. CDR3 sequence: CASSGQDRGLEAEAFF. The CDR3 nucleotides are TGCGCCAGCAGCGGCCAAGACAGGGGGCTGGAGGCTGAAGCTTTCTTT.